This entry lists 17 T cell receptor beta chains sequenced from one sample in a study of identical twins. TCRdb reprocessed the 5' RACE reads via MiXCR and lists one record per CDR3 protein. The profile shows hundreds of thousands of distinct CDR3 sequences, over 5% of them singletons. Sequencing was done on a sample of naive T cells sorted from blood. The receptors shown here come from a man aged 18 to 35 in good health.

In its sample, this clonotype was seen many times. The chain employs TRBV12-3 or TRBV12-4 and TRBJ2-1, with 8 bases that match TRBD1. The CDR3 length is 12 residues. The V segment lost 5 bases and the J segment 10 bases; nucleotides outside the gene matches: 4. The CDR3 reads CASSIRGREQFF. The CDR3 region has the DNA TGTGCCAGCAGTATCAGGGGGCGGGAGCAGTTCTTC.

This clonotype was counted between two and nine times. V usage is TRBV7-6 and J usage is TRBJ2-1; D may be TRBD1 (7 bases). This CDR3 comprises 17 residues. The germline V gene has CDR1 SGHVS and CDR2 FNYEAQ. The V end was cut by 5 bases, the J end by 5 bases, with 22 bases between. The CDR3 is CASSLGQGGRLNNEQFF. In DNA, the CDR3 is TGTGCCAGCAGCCTAGGTCAGGGGGGCAGATTGAACAATGAGCAGTTCTTC.

In this sample, this clonotype turned up many times. The chain carries TRBV10-3 and TRBJ2-7; the D call may be TRBD1 or TRBD2 (5 bases each). Germline V gives CDR1 ENHRY, CDR2 SYGVKD. The CDR3 has 13 residues. V was trimmed by 8 bases and J by 1 base, leaving 12 bases between them. The CDR3 coding sequence is TGTGCCATCGGGGGAGCCGGGTCCTACGAGCAGTACTTC. The encoded protein is CAIGGAGSYEQYF.

This clonotype was seen repeatedly, ten times or more. CDR3 sequence (DNA): TGCAGGGTTAGTGCGGGAGTCCACAATGAGCAGTTCTTC. Amino acids: CRVSAGVHNEQFF. V is TRBV20-1 and J is TRBJ2-1; 7 bases are a match to TRBD2. The CDR3 is 13 residues long. Per germline, CDR1 DFQATT and CDR2 SNEGSKA (reference sequence).

The chain recombines TRBV6-5 with TRBJ2-3; 8 bases are a match to TRBD1. The V gene end was trimmed by 1 base and the J gene end by 6 bases; junction bases not matched to a gene: 0. The CDR3 runs 13 residues. Germline CDR1 is MNHEY and CDR2 is SVGAGI. For the CDR3, the DNA is TGTGCCAGCAGTTACTACAGGGGGGATACGCAGTATTTT. Protein sequence: CASSYYRGDTQYF.

This clonotype was seen a handful of times. This chain uses TRBV6-1 with TRBJ1-5; D is unresolved. This CDR3 is built from 14 residues. From germline, CDR1 is MNHNS and CDR2 SASEGT. V lost 6 bases to trimming and J lost 3 bases, with 12 bases between them. As DNA, the CDR3 is TGTGCCAGCAGCCCAGAGTCCCCCAATCAGCCCCAGCATTTT. Its protein product is CASSPESPNQPQHF.

This clonotype came up many times. The chain uses TRBV20-1 and TRBJ1-5; maybe TRBD1 (5 bases). The V gene's germline CDR1 is DFQATT and CDR2 SNEGSKA (reference sequence). The V end was cut by 5 bases, the J end by 7 bases, with 9 bases between. There are 11 residues in the CDR3. CDR3 nucleotides: TGCAGTGCTCGTAGGGGCCAGCCCCAGCATTTT. It encodes CSARRGQPQHF.

The CDR3 DNA sequence: TGTGCCAGCAGCTTAGAAAGGGGACTAGCGGGAGGGTCCTACAATGAGCAGTTCTTC. Translating it yields CASSLERGLAGGSYNEQFF. V is TRBV11-2 and J is TRBJ2-1; 16 bases are shared with TRBD2. J lost 1 base, V lost 0 bases, and 3 bases had no gene match. Germline V CDR1 and CDR2: SGHAT, FQNNGV. The CDR3 runs 19 residues.

This clonotype came up many times. The chain has TRBV20-1 and TRBJ1-1, with D perhaps TRBD1 (6 bases). There are 11 residues in the CDR3. V lost 8 bases and J 8 bases, leaving 15 bases between the germline ends. Per germline, CDR1 DFQATT and CDR2 SNEGSKA (reference sequence). In DNA form, the CDR3 reads TGCAGTCCCTTACAGGGAATAGAAGCTTTCTTT. The encoded protein is CSPLQGIEAFF.

This clonotype was seen repeatedly, ten times or more. The genes are TRBV7-2 and TRBJ1-1; 7 bases are a match to TRBD1. Germline CDR1 reads SGHTA; CDR2 reads FQGNSA. The CDR3 length is 15 residues. V was clipped by 1 base and J by 4 bases; unmatched bases: 6. The CDR3 loop is CASSLEGAGGTEAFF. Written as DNA, the CDR3 is TGTGCCAGCAGCTTAGAAGGGGCAGGGGGCACTGAAGCTTTCTTT.

This clonotype was found many times. This chain uses TRBV28 with TRBJ2-7; a weak D match, TRBD1 (5 bases). Germline V CDR1 and CDR2: MDHEN, SYDVKM. V was cut by 5 bases and J by 2 bases, with 13 bases left in between. The CDR3 loop spans 14 amino acids. The CDR3 region has the DNA TGTGCCAGCAGTCTCCAGACAGTCCCCTACGAGCAGTACTTC. Its protein is CASSLQTVPYEQYF.

This clonotype was detected many times. This rearrangement joins TRBV11-2 to TRBJ2-7; 10 positions match TRBD1. Germline values: CDR1 SGHAT, CDR2 FQNNGV. With 5 bases clipped from V and 3 bases from J, the junction kept 10 bases outside the gene matches. This CDR3 is built from 16 residues. The CDR3 DNA reads as TGTGCCAGCAGCATCAATCGGGACAGGGGTGTCTACGAGCAGTACGTC. Residues: CASSINRDRGVYEQYV.

This clonotype showed up many times. One end of the junction does not line up with germline, which may come from a read error. V and J are TRBV3-1 and TRBJ2-3; 7 bases align to TRBD2. This CDR3 is built from 15 residues. The germline CDR1 and CDR2 sequences are LGHDT and YNNKEL (reference sequence). The CDR3: CASSQGLAGTDTQYF. The CDR3 coding sequence is TGCGCCAGCAGCCAAGGGCTAGCGGGCACAGATACGCAGTATTTT.

This clonotype was counted ten times or more. The V and J genes are TRBV29-1 and TRBJ1-1; 10 nucleotides match TRBD1. The ends lost 2 bases at V and 7 bases at J; junction bases unmatched: 7. The CDR3 runs to 14 residues. Germline assignment: CDR1 SQVTM and CDR2 ANQGSEA. In DNA, the CDR3 is TGCAGCGTTGAACCCCGGGGACAGGGGAATGAAGCTTTCTTT. Protein product: CSVEPRGQGNEAFF.

The chain is built from TRBV5-1 and TRBJ1-1; D is perhaps TRBD1 (5 bases). The CDR3 length is 12 residues. Trimming shortened V by 4 bases and J by 10 bases, and 14 bases separated the two germline ends. Per the germline V gene, CDR1 is SGHRS and CDR2 is YFSETQ. The CDR3 reads CASSQMGGAAFF. The CDR3 DNA is TGCGCCAGCAGCCAAATGGGAGGGGCAGCTTTCTTT.

In its sample, this clonotype was seen many times. The V gene is TRBV7-3, the J gene TRBJ2-2; no definite D call. The V gene lost 0 bases and the J gene lost 5 bases, with 7 bases spanning the gap. The CDR3 loop spans 14 amino acids. Germline V lookup: CDR1 SGHTA, CDR2 FQGTGA. The CDR3 DNA sequence: TGTGCCAGCAGCTTAACTCCAGGAACCGGGGAGCTGTTTTTT. Translated: CASSLTPGTGELFF.

This clonotype showed up many times. The chain uses TRBV5-1 and TRBJ1-4; 9 bases map to TRBD1. CDR1 is SGHRS and CDR2 is YFSETQ in the germline V gene. Germline trimming cut 4 bases from V and 8 bases from J; bases unmatched to any gene: 6. CDR3 length equals 14 residues. CDR3: CASSSGQGQEKLFF. CDR3 coding DNA: TGCGCCAGCAGCAGCGGACAGGGGCAAGAAAAACTGTTTTTT.